This T cell receptor (beta chain) was captured in a study of blood T cell repertoires in COVID-19. Sequencing was performed with immunoSEQ multiplex PCR; in TCRdb, only in-frame clones are kept and a portion is missing. The sample lists around 320,000 clones; roughly 86% were seen once. This clone appeared a single time. Germline V gene sequence: CDR1 SQVTM, CDR2 ANQGSEA. The CDR3 covers 15 residues. The V end was cut by 7 bases, the J end by 1 base, with 18 bases between. The sample taken for sequencing was peripheral blood. The rearrangement links TRBV29-1 to TRBJ2-3, with D possibly being TRBD1 (5 bases). This TCR derives from a woman aged 25 to 45 with COVID-19, enrolled during active disease. The CDR3 region has the DNA TGCAGCGCCCTGGGGCTGTGGGCTCGCACAGATACGCAGTATTTT. This translates into CSALGLWARTDTQYF.